The entry below gives a single T cell receptor (beta chain) sequence along with its context. The antigen is undetermined. Germline and junction disagree at one end, which may indicate a read error. Sequencing ends 3 residues short of the CDR3 end; the germline J gene provides the rest. This sample was taken from a study of T cells in women clearing cervical HPV infection. Study in general: Controls' single incident HPV16 infection cleared within 12 months without precancer. Case blood was drawn when the lesion was first found; control blood after infection became undetectable.

Regarding the study as a whole: Repertoire richness, not evenness, was significantly elevated in CIN3+ cases versus controls.

This CDR3 has 14 residues. Germline V gene lookup returns CDR1 SGHDN and CDR2 FVKESK. The repertoire was sequenced with immunoSEQ multiplex PCR; TCRdb's copy has only in-frame clones and lacks some. The sample table sets out under 45,000 clones. The origin of this receptor is a woman between 18 and 75 years old with a cervical HPV16 infection that either progressed to CIN3+ or cleared (not recorded which). Sequencing was done on a sample of blood buffy coat. V and J are TRBV14 and TRBJ1-1; D is ambiguous. The CDR3 reads CASNQIDTRTEAFF. CDR3 DNA, as far as it was read: TGTGCCAGCAACCAAATAGATACGCGGACTGAA.